Presented here are 27 T cell receptor beta chains from one specimen sequenced in a study of Graves' ophthalmopathy and Graves' hyperthyroidism. RNA transcripts yielded amplified TCR beta CDR3 regions. First-round RT-PCR used HTBI primers; second-round multiplex PCR followed. TCRdb reanalysed the multiplex PCR reads using MiXCR and keeps one entry per CDR3 protein. Among some 240,000 distinct CDR3 sequences, 45% were seen once, and the ten largest hold roughly 45%. Sequencing was done on a sample of peripheral blood. The receptors shown here come from an adult man with Graves' ophthalmopathy.

The genes are TRBV14 and TRBJ1-6; D is uncertain. V lost 4 bases, J lost 8 bases, and 9 bases lay in between. The CDR3 covers 13 residues. Germline CDR1 is SGHDN and CDR2 is FVKESK. The CDR3 loop is CASSLTPDSPLHF. CDR3 bases: TGTGCCAGCAGCCTTACGCCAGATTCACCCCTCCACTTT.

This clonotype has a single count. The genes are TRBV7-9 and TRBJ1-2; D perhaps matches TRBD1 (5 bases). Trimming stripped 6 bases from V and 1 base from J, with 12 bases between. The germline gives CDR1 SEHNR, CDR2 FQNEAQ (reference sequence). CDR3 length: 14 amino acids. CDR3 region: CASRPPGHNYGYTF. In DNA, the CDR3 is TGTGCCAGCAGGCCCCCGGGGCATAACTATGGCTACACCTTC.

This chain connects TRBV20-1 to TRBJ2-7; the D is unclear. CDR3 length: 14 amino acids. Trimming shortened V by 1 base and J by 2 bases, and 12 bases separated the two germline ends. Germline values: CDR1 DFQATT, CDR2 SNEGSKA (reference sequence). For the CDR3, the DNA is TGCAGTGCTAGAGGTCAGGACGGCCCCTACGAGCAGTACTTC. It codes for CSARGQDGPYEQYF.

The chain combines TRBV2 with TRBJ1-1; the match to TRBD1 covers 8 bases. CDR3 size: 16 residues. CDR1 and CDR2 (germline): SNHLY, FYNNEI. The V segment lost 7 bases and the J segment 1 base; nucleotides outside the gene matches: 11. The CDR3 loop is CASTDPTTGENTEAFF. The CDR3 bases are TGTGCCAGCACCGACCCGACGACAGGGGAGAACACTGAAGCTTTCTTT.

This clonotype was seen once. V is TRBV3-1 and J is TRBJ1-4, with 8 bases fitting TRBD1. The CDR3 has 14 amino acids. The germline gives CDR1 LGHDT, CDR2 YNNKEL (reference sequence). The V gene end was trimmed by 3 bases and the J gene end by 8 bases; junction bases not matched to a gene: 5. CDR3 bases: TGTGCCAGCAGCCACGGGACAGGAGGAGAAAAACTGTTTTTT. Protein sequence: CASSHGTGGEKLFF.

This sequence joins TRBV29-1 and TRBJ2-5, with TRBD1 identical over 11 bases. The trim removed 7 bases at V and 3 bases at J, leaving 13 bases unmatched. Germline values: CDR1 SQVTM, CDR2 ANQGSEA. The CDR3 length is 16 residues. The CDR3: CSGQPGQGGVEETQYF. The CDR3, as DNA: TGCAGCGGCCAACCGGGACAGGGGGGCGTCGAAGAGACCCAGTACTTC. Full variable domain (missing parts from reference TRBV29-1 and TRBJ2-5): SAVISQKPSRDICQRGTSLTIQCQVDSQVTMMFWYRQQPGQSLTLIATANQGSEATYESGFVIDKFPISRPNLTFSTLTVSNMSPEDSSIYLCSGQPGQGGVEETQYFGPGTRLLVL.

Only a few counts were recorded for this clonotype. The chain recombines TRBV5-6 with TRBJ1-2, with 8 positions matching TRBD1. Germline CDR1 SGHDT, CDR2 YYEEEE. V lost 3 bases, J lost 7 bases, and 8 bases stayed unmatched. This CDR3 contains 14 residues. CDR3 protein: CASSSGQGEGGYTF. The CDR3 DNA reads as TGTGCCAGCAGCTCTGGACAGGGAGAAGGTGGCTACACCTTC.

This clonotype has only a few counts. This chain connects TRBV9 to TRBJ2-6; TRBD2 is a possible D gene (7 bases). V lost 6 bases, J lost 0 bases, and 10 bases lay in between. Germline V gene sequence: CDR1 SGDLS, CDR2 YYNGEE. The CDR3 consists of 15 residues. CDR3 sequence reads: CASTGGSSGANVLTF. Here the CDR3 DNA reads TGTGCCAGCACGGGGGGCTCCTCTGGGGCCAACGTCCTGACTTTC.

Ten or more counts support this clonotype. The rearrangement links TRBV15 to TRBJ1-4; D not resolved. Germline lookup yields CDR1 LNHNV and CDR2 YYDKDF (reference sequence). The germline V and J ends were trimmed by 1 base and 8 bases, with 11 bases remaining between them. The CDR3 is 14 residues long. The DNA for the CDR3 is TGTGCCACCAGCAGAGGAGGTATTCGGGAAAAACTGTTTTTT. It encodes CATSRGGIREKLFF.

The chain carries TRBV7-6 and TRBJ2-7; 8 bases line up with TRBD1. Unmatched junction bases numbered 9, after V lost 4 bases and J lost 4 bases. This CDR3 contains 15 residues. Looked up from germline, CDR1 is SGHVS and CDR2 is FNYEAQ. The CDR3 sequence is CASSSGQGRGYEQYF. The CDR3 bases are TGTGCCAGCAGCTCAGGACAGGGCAGGGGTTACGAGCAGTACTTC.

This clonotype came up a few times. The V and J genes are TRBV9 and TRBJ2-5; 8 bases fit TRBD2. Looked up from germline, CDR1 is SGDLS and CDR2 is YYNGEE. V was pared by 3 bases and J by 4 bases, with 8 bases of the junction left unmatched. The CDR3 runs to 15 residues. The CDR3 spells CASSEPLLAVETQYF. The DNA for the CDR3 is TGTGCCAGCAGCGAACCCCTACTAGCGGTAGAGACCCAGTACTTC.

The V call is TRBV6-5, the J call TRBJ1-2; maybe TRBD1 (6 bases). The germline V gene has CDR1 MNHEY and CDR2 SVGAGI. This CDR3 has 16 residues. Trimming removed 4 bases at V and 3 bases at J, with 18 bases between. CDR3 sequence reads: CASSWTLTGSDYGYTF. The CDR3 DNA reads as TGTGCCAGCAGTTGGACGCTCACAGGGTCGGACTATGGCTACACCTTC.

This sequence joins TRBV29-1 and TRBJ1-2; no definite D call. The CDR3 extends over 14 amino acids. The germline V gene encodes CDR1 SQVTM and CDR2 ANQGSEA. The V end lost 3 bases, the J end lost 1 base, and 12 bases lay between the germline ends. The CDR3 here is CSVDIQALNYGYTF. CDR3 DNA sequence: TGCAGCGTTGATATCCAGGCGCTTAACTATGGCTACACCTTC. Filled out from reference TRBV29-1 and TRBJ1-2, the complete variable domain reads SAVISQKPSRDICQRGTSLTIQCQVDSQVTMMFWYRQQPGQSLTLIATANQGSEATYESGFVIDKFPISRPNLTFSTLTVSNMSPEDSSIYLCSVDIQALNYGYTFGSGTRLTVV.

The rearrangement links TRBV7-9 to TRBJ1-1; TRBD1 might be the D (6 bases). The V gene's germline CDR1 is SEHNR and CDR2 FQNEAQ (reference sequence). V was pared by 5 bases and J by 1 base, with 14 bases between. The CDR3 contains 15 residues. The DNA of the CDR3 is TGTGCCAGCAGCCCTTATGTGGGGGCGAACACTGAAGCTTTCTTT. Protein product: CASSPYVGANTEAFF.

The chain recombines TRBV7-9 with TRBJ2-2; perhaps D is TRBD1 or TRBD2 (6 bases each). This CDR3 has 13 residues. Germline loops: CDR1 SEHNR, CDR2 FQNEAQ (reference sequence). V was pared by 7 bases and J by 7 bases, with 13 bases between. In nucleotides, the CDR3 is TGTGCCAGCACCCGGGGGACACACGGGGAGCTGTTTTTT. It codes for CASTRGTHGELFF.

This clonotype appeared a few times. The V gene is TRBV9, the J gene TRBJ1-1, with D perhaps matching TRBD1 (6 bases). Germline assignment: CDR1 SGDLS and CDR2 YYNGEE. Trimming stripped 3 bases from V and 4 bases from J, with 7 bases between. The CDR3 loop spans 12 amino acids. This CDR3 reads CASSARGTEAFF. CDR3 nucleotide sequence: TGTGCCAGCAGCGCCAGGGGCACTGAAGCTTTCTTT.

V usage is TRBV20-1 and J usage is TRBJ2-1, with TRBD2 identical over 8 bases. Germline-derived CDR1 and CDR2 are DFQATT and SNEGSKA (reference sequence). V lost 3 bases and J lost 4; bases outside the gene matches: 2. The CDR3 totals 13 residues. The CDR3 coding sequence is TGCAGTGCTAGTAGCGGGATGTACAATGAGCAGTTCTTC. It yields the protein CSASSGMYNEQFF.

The J gene is TRBJ2-5, the V gene TRBV7-2; a weak D match, TRBD1 (6 bases). V was pared by 0 bases and J by 5 bases, with 13 bases between. CDR3 size: 15 residues. Germline values: CDR1 SGHTA, CDR2 FQGNSA. CDR3 DNA: TGTGCCAGCAGCTTAGCCCTGGGGGCGCGGGAGACCCAGTACTTC. Its translation is CASSLALGARETQYF.

This clonotype was seen many times. The chain uses TRBV10-3 and TRBJ2-5; D uncertain. V lost 8 bases and J 3 bases, leaving 7 bases between the germline ends. CDR3 length equals 11 residues. CDR1 is ENHRY and CDR2 is SYGVKD in the germline V gene. The CDR3 region has the DNA TGTGCCATCCAGGTTAAAGAGACCCAGTACTTC. Translation gives CAIQVKETQYF.

This clonotype was seen only a few times. V and J are TRBV25-1 and TRBJ2-2, with TRBD2 matching 10 bases. The junction had 4 bases not matched to a gene; V was cut back by 0 bases and J by 0 bases. Germline values: CDR1 MGHDK, CDR2 SYGVNS. The CDR3 loop spans 18 amino acids. CDR3 coding DNA: TGTGCCAGCAGTGAATATACCCTAGCGGGGGCGAACACCGGGGAGCTGTTTTTT. Encoded protein: CASSEYTLAGANTGELFF.

This clonotype turned up a few times. Its ends do not fully match the called genes, so a read error is possible. The gene calls are TRBV12-3 or TRBV12-4 and TRBJ2-5, with 11 bases lining up with TRBD2. This CDR3 contains 17 residues. The CDR3 loop reads CASSLGRSSGRSETQYF. The CDR3 DNA is TGTGCCAGCAGCTTAGGGAGGTCTAGCGGGAGGTCTGAGACCCAGTACTTC.

J is TRBJ1-2 and V is TRBV7-9; D is possibly TRBD1 (5 bases). Per the germline V gene, CDR1 is SEHNR and CDR2 is FQNEAQ (reference sequence). The CDR3 spans 14 residues. With 10 bases removed from V and 4 bases from J, the gap between germline ends came to 19 bases. The CDR3 nucleotides are TGTGCCACCTCCCCGGTGGGGGGGAGCTATGGCTACACCTTC. This sequence encodes CATSPVGGSYGYTF. Variable domain in full (rest from reference TRBV7-9 and TRBJ1-2): DTGVSQNPRHKITKRGQNVTFRCDPISEHNRLYWYRQTLGQGPEFLTYFQNEAQLEKSRLLSDRFSAERPKGSFSTLEIQRTEQGDSAMYLCATSPVGGSYGYTFGSGTRLTVV.

This clonotype was seen a handful of times. The chain joins TRBV6-1 to TRBJ1-6; 10 bases agree with TRBD1. Per germline, CDR1 MNHNS and CDR2 SASEGT. V shed 4 bases, J shed 10 bases, and the junction held 4 bases outside the gene matches. The CDR3 is 14 residues long. The CDR3 region is CASSVRTGGSPLHF. In DNA, the CDR3 is TGTGCCAGCAGTGTCCGGACAGGGGGGTCACCCCTCCACTTT.

This clonotype was recorded many times. The gene calls are TRBV2 and TRBJ1-5; possible D gene TRBD1, 6 bases. CDR1 is SNHLY and CDR2 is FYNNEI in the germline V gene. The CDR3 totals 13 residues. Trimming stripped 5 bases from V and 6 bases from J, with 11 bases between. In DNA, the CDR3 is TGTGCCAGCAGTTTGGGGGGCGGTCAGCCCCAGCATTTT. Amino acids: CASSLGGGQPQHF.

The chain links TRBV7-9 to TRBJ2-5; 8 positions agree with TRBD1. Near its end, the DNA agrees better with TRBJ2-1, so the J call may be wrong. This CDR3 has 13 amino acids. In germline, CDR1 is SEHNR, CDR2 FQNEAQ (reference sequence). The CDR3 reads CASSPRRGQGQFF. The CDR3 region has the DNA TGTGCCAGCAGCCCGCGAAGAGGACAGGGCCAGTTCTTC.

Concerning this clonotype itself: An end of the junction does not agree with germline; a read error may underlie this. This rearrangement joins TRBV10-3 to TRBJ2-7, with a tentative D call TRBD2 (6 bases). From germline, CDR1 is ENHRY and CDR2 SYGVKD. This CDR3 is 11 amino acids long. CDR3 protein: CAVSGTEEQYF. The CDR3 region has the DNA TGTGCCGTCAGTGGGACTGAAGAGCAGTACTTC.

This chain connects TRBV7-2 to TRBJ2-5; 10 positions agree with TRBD2. The CDR3 is 15 amino acids. V gave up 5 bases and J gave up 5 bases; unmatched junction bases: 8. Looked up from germline, CDR1 is SGHTA and CDR2 is FQGNSA. The DNA of the CDR3 is TGTGCCAGCAGCACTAGCGGGGCCCTAGGGGAGACCCAGTACTTC. Protein sequence: CASSTSGALGETQYF.